The 24 T cell receptor beta chains given below trace back to one sample, sequenced in a study of regulatory T cells in long-lasting Graves disease. Assembly of TCR beta libraries relied on iRepertoire HTBI primers together with Arm-PCR of CDR3 regions. Using its own MiXCR run on the multiplex PCR reads, TCRdb lists one record per CDR3 protein. The sample has 700,000 or so distinct CDR3 sequences, about 32% seen once. Time point of the sample: persistent/refractory GD, antithyroid drugs over 5 years with positive TRAb. The TCR library was made from RNA that had been extracted from PBMCs in TRIzol. The sample in question was peripheral blood mononuclear cells (PBMCs), obtained when the disease was refractory, from a patient treated with antithyroid drugs. Receptors were obtained from a female donor with Graves disease.

This clonotype was observed many times. The chain joins TRBV2 to TRBJ2-7, with D possibly being TRBD1 or TRBD2 (5 bases each). V was trimmed by 2 bases and J by 6 bases, leaving 11 bases between them. The CDR3 has 13 amino acids. Germline CDR1 and CDR2: SNHLY and FYNNEI. The CDR3 nucleotides read TGTGCCAGCAGTGAAATCGGGACGGGCGAGCAGTACTTC. The encoded protein is CASSEIGTGEQYF.

This clonotype was observed a few times. The J gene is TRBJ2-7, the V gene TRBV20-1, with 8 bases lining up with TRBD2. Looked up from germline, CDR1 is DFQATT and CDR2 is SNEGSKA (reference sequence). The CDR3 length is 13 residues. V lost 4 bases and J lost 4; bases outside the gene matches: 6. This chain's CDR3 is CSAKRLAQYEQYF. In DNA form, the CDR3 reads TGCAGTGCTAAACGACTAGCGCAATACGAGCAGTACTTC.

The chain links TRBV10-3 to TRBJ1-5; D remains ambiguous. There are 13 residues in the CDR3. V was clipped by 6 bases and J by 2 bases, with 8 bases between them. Germline V lookup: CDR1 ENHRY, CDR2 SYGVKD. CDR3 region: CAIRERGNQPQHF. The CDR3, as DNA: TGTGCCATCAGGGAAAGAGGCAATCAGCCCCAGCATTTT.

This clonotype showed up just a few times. The chain combines TRBV6-1 with TRBJ2-7; tentative D call: TRBD2 (6 bases). Between the trimmed V and J ends, which lost 7 bases and 1 base, there was a span of 11 bases. The CDR3 loop spans 13 amino acids. Germline-derived CDR1 and CDR2 are MNHNS and SASEGT. Here the CDR3 reads CASTRGLSYEQYF. In nucleotides, the CDR3 is TGTGCCAGCACGCGGGGCCTGTCCTACGAGCAGTACTTC.

This chain joins TRBV19 and TRBJ1-5; D unclear. V dropped 3 bases and J dropped 3 bases, with 6 bases sitting between them. Germline CDR1 and CDR2: LNHDA and SQIVND (reference sequence). The CDR3 spans 13 residues. This CDR3 reads CASSMGTNQPQHF. The DNA of the CDR3 is TGTGCCAGTAGTATGGGAACCAATCAGCCCCAGCATTTT.

This clonotype was seen a handful of times. The rearrangement joins TRBV6-1 to TRBJ1-2; TRBD1 matches 7 bases. The CDR3 has 14 amino acids. Germline V gives CDR1 MNHNS, CDR2 SASEGT. J gave up 6 bases and V 2 bases, and 6 bases lay outside the gene matches. For the CDR3, the DNA is TGTGCCAGCAGTGAAACCAGGGGGATTAATGGCTACACCTTC. Encoded protein: CASSETRGINGYTF.

This clonotype was counted only a few times. V is TRBV29-1 and J is TRBJ1-2; the match to TRBD1 covers 7 bases. This CDR3 has 13 residues. The germline gives CDR1 SQVTM, CDR2 ANQGSEA. The trim removed 2 bases at V and 3 bases at J, leaving 3 bases unmatched. The DNA for the CDR3 is TGCAGCGTTGAAAAGGGGGCGGACTATGGCTACACCTTC. Protein sequence: CSVEKGADYGYTF. Using reference TRBV29-1 and TRBJ1-2 for the parts outside the CDR3, the full variable domain is SAVISQKPSRDICQRGTSLTIQCQVDSQVTMMFWYRQQPGQSLTLIATANQGSEATYESGFVIDKFPISRPNLTFSTLTVSNMSPEDSSIYLCSVEKGADYGYTFGSGTRLTVV.

The rearrangement joins TRBV3-1 to TRBJ2-7, with TRBD2 as a possible D gene (5 bases). V shed 1 base and J shed 5 bases, with 15 bases lying between them. Germline V gives CDR1 LGHDT, CDR2 YNNKEL (reference sequence). This CDR3 has 15 amino acids. In DNA form, the CDR3 reads TGTGCCAGCAGCCAAGGTGGCTCTCCGGGGAACGAGCAGTACTTC. Amino acids: CASSQGGSPGNEQYF.

V and J are TRBV3-1 and TRBJ2-5, with 11 bases that match TRBD2. This CDR3 region has 18 residues. V was pared by 4 bases and J by 1 base, with 11 bases of the junction left unmatched. CDR1 is LGHDT and CDR2 is YNNKEL in the germline V gene (reference sequence). The CDR3 bases are TGTGCCAGCAGCCGGCGACTAGCGGGAACGCTCGGCCAAGAGACCCAGTACTTC. Its translation is CASSRRLAGTLGQETQYF.

CDR3 sequence: CSARDGSFFSGNTIYF. In DNA form, the CDR3 reads TGCAGTGCAAGGGACGGAAGTTTCTTTTCTGGAAACACCATATATTTT. The V and J genes are TRBV20-1 and TRBJ1-3, with a weak D call TRBD1 (5 bases). Trimming stripped 6 bases from V and 1 base from J, with 19 bases between. The V gene's germline CDR1 is DFQATT and CDR2 SNEGSKA (reference sequence). The CDR3 has 16 amino acids.

The J gene is TRBJ2-5, the V gene TRBV7-9; no firm D call. Germline CDR1 reads SEHNR; CDR2 reads FQNEAQ (reference sequence). The CDR3 consists of 12 residues. With 8 bases removed from V and 7 bases from J, the gap between germline ends came to 14 bases. The CDR3 DNA is TGTGCCAGCGGCGAGTCTCTTCTGACCCAGTACTTC. Protein: CASGESLLTQYF.

The V call is TRBV13, the J call TRBJ1-1, with D possibly TRBD1 on 5 matching bases. From germline, CDR1 is PRHDT and CDR2 FYEKMQ (reference sequence). CDR3 length: 12 residues. V shed 5 bases and J shed 9 bases, with 13 bases lying between them. CDR3 amino acids: CASSLGRDQAFF. The CDR3 bases are TGTGCCAGCAGCCTGGGCCGGGACCAAGCTTTCTTT.

This clonotype has just a few counts. The chain has TRBV19 and TRBJ1-5; no reliable D call. V was shortened by 6 bases and J by 4 bases, with 16 bases between the two germline ends. The CDR3 totals 15 residues. Per germline, CDR1 LNHDA and CDR2 SQIVND (reference sequence). CDR3 region: CASSPGRVRNQPQHF. As DNA, the CDR3 is TGTGCCAGTAGCCCCGGGAGGGTTAGGAATCAGCCCCAGCATTTT.

This clonotype showed up just a few times. The chain links TRBV15 to TRBJ1-2; 8 nucleotides align to TRBD1. The CDR3 is 14 amino acids. The germline CDR1 and CDR2 sequences are LNHNV and YYDKDF (reference sequence). The junction had 5 bases not matched to a gene; V was cut back by 3 bases and J by 5 bases. The CDR3 DNA sequence: TGTGCCACCAGCAGCGCGGGACAGGAGTATGGCTACACCTTC. Amino acids: CATSSAGQEYGYTF.

The chain uses TRBV6-2 or TRBV6-3 and TRBJ1-2; 8 nucleotides line up with TRBD1. The CDR3 extends over 14 amino acids. V shed 5 bases, J shed 4 bases, and the junction held 6 bases outside the gene matches. Germline V lookup: CDR1 MNHEY, CDR2 SVGEGT. The DNA of the CDR3 is TGTGCCAGCAGTGTCGACAGGGGCCCCTATGGCTACACCTTC. Its protein product is CASSVDRGPYGYTF.

This clonotype was detected only a few times. The chain has TRBV18 and TRBJ1-5, with 7 positions matching TRBD1. V gave up 1 base and J gave up 9 bases; unmatched junction bases: 9. Germline lookup yields CDR1 KGHSH and CDR2 LQKENI. The CDR3 totals 15 residues. The CDR3 nucleotides are TGTGCCAGCTCACCACAAACAGGGGCCGATCGGCCCCAGCATTTT. Its protein is CASSPQTGADRPQHF.

A few counts support this clonotype. The rearrangement links TRBV2 to TRBJ2-4; D may be TRBD1 (6 bases). The CDR3 runs 15 residues. Trimming pared 5 bases from V and 7 bases from J, leaving 18 bases between. Germline-derived CDR1 and CDR2 are SNHLY and FYNNEI. The CDR3 sequence is CASSRFTGTGNIQYF. The CDR3 DNA sequence: TGTGCCAGCAGTCGATTTACAGGGACGGGGAACATTCAGTACTTC.

The chain recombines TRBV12-3 or TRBV12-4 with TRBJ2-3; 10 positions match TRBD1. The CDR3 runs to 15 residues. V was clipped by 5 bases and J by 6 bases; unmatched bases: 8. This CDR3 is CASSTRTGGVDTQYF. CDR3 in DNA: TGTGCCAGCAGTACCCGGACAGGGGGGGTGGATACGCAGTATTTT.

The chain carries TRBV30 and TRBJ1-2; 7 bases agree with TRBD1. Germline V gene sequence: CDR1 GTSNPN, CDR2 SVGIG (reference sequence). After removal of 2 bases from V and 4 bases from J, the junction contained 13 bases not matched to a gene. This CDR3 is 16 amino acids long. CDR3 sequence: CAWSRERGLSTYGYTF. The CDR3 coding sequence is TGTGCCTGGAGTAGGGAAAGGGGGCTCTCCACCTATGGCTACACCTTC. Full variable domain (outside the CDR3, taken from reference TRBV30 and TRBJ1-2): SQTIHQWPATLVQPVGSPLSLECTVEGTSNPNLYWYRQAAGRGLQLLFYSVGIGQISSEVPQNLSASRPQDRQFILSSKKLLLSDSGFYLCAWSRERGLSTYGYTFGSGTRLTVV.

The chain has TRBV27 and TRBJ1-5, with no clear D. The V and J ends lost 0 bases and 2 bases respectively, with 8 bases between them. Per germline, CDR1 MNHEY and CDR2 SMNVEV (reference sequence). This CDR3 is 15 amino acids long. CDR3 sequence reads: CASSLSSSRNQPQHF. CDR3 DNA: TGTGCCAGCAGTTTATCGAGCAGCCGCAATCAGCCCCAGCATTTT.

This clonotype occurred a few times. J is TRBJ1-3 and V is TRBV7-6; TRBD1 is a possible D gene (5 bases). CDR3 length equals 14 residues. The germline V and J ends were trimmed by 4 bases and 3 bases, with 10 bases remaining between them. The germline V gene has CDR1 SGHVS and CDR2 FNYEAQ. For the CDR3, the DNA is TGTGCCAGCAGCTCGGGGGGGGTTGGAAACACCATATATTTT. Its protein is CASSSGGVGNTIYF.

The chain joins TRBV6-1 to TRBJ2-7, with D perhaps TRBD1 (6 bases). Trimming removed 6 bases at V and 0 bases at J, with 15 bases between. CDR1 MNHNS and CDR2 SASEGT come from the germline V gene. The CDR3 covers 15 residues. CDR3 sequence: CASRWTAGSSYEQYF. The CDR3 region has the DNA TGTGCCAGCAGATGGACAGCCGGTAGCTCCTACGAGCAGTACTTC.

The rearrangement joins TRBV6-1 to TRBJ1-1, with 9 bases aligning to TRBD1. Germline-derived CDR1 and CDR2 are MNHNS and SASEGT. The CDR3 has 14 residues. Trimming removed 7 bases from V and 3 bases from J; junction bases left unmatched: 6. CDR3 sequence (DNA): TGTGCCAGCAAATTAACAGGGGGCTACACTGAAGCTTTCTTT. This sequence encodes CASKLTGGYTEAFF.

The table lists this clonotype with a few counts. The rearrangement links TRBV20-1 to TRBJ2-5; no clear D gene. CDR1 is DFQATT and CDR2 is SNEGSKA in the germline V gene (reference sequence). V gave up 6 bases and J gave up 3 bases, with 8 bases separating them. This CDR3 comprises 11 residues. The CDR3 protein is CSAAQEETQYF. For the CDR3, the DNA is TGCAGTGCCGCCCAGGAAGAGACCCAGTACTTC.